Listed below are T cell receptor beta chains from one sample, sequenced in a study of blood T cell repertoires in COVID-19. This table comes from immunoSEQ multiplex PCR, and its TCRdb copy is limited to in-frame clones, with some not included. The table lists about 150,000 clones, over 60% of them singletons. The sample consisted of peripheral blood. The receptors come from a woman of 80 years or more with acute or convalescent COVID-19. CDR3s include the opening cysteine and the closing phenylalanine or tryptophan. D genes are given only for firm matches. Rows give clone size only sometimes, using once, few, many, or a class for an expanded clone.

d_call clone_size j_call v_call cdr3_nt cdr3_aa
TRBD2 - TRBJ2-5 TRBV5-6 TGTGCCAGCAGCTTGGTTCCTGGAGCGGGAGTTGGGGAGACCCAGTACTTC CASSLVPGAGVGETQYF
- - TRBJ2-2 TRBV7-3 TGTGCCAGCAGCCATTCCGGCGGGGAGCTGTTTTTT CASSHSGGELFF
- few TRBJ1-5 TRBV18 TGTGCCAGCTCTCCCAACGAGAATCAGCCCCAGCATTTT CASSPNENQPQHF
TRBD1 few TRBJ1-2 TRBV5-1 TGCGCCAGCAGCTTGGCCGGGACAGGGGGTGATGGCTACACCTTC CASSLAGTGGDGYTF
- - TRBJ1-6 TRBV6-2/TRBV6-3 TGTGCCAGCAGTTACTCGAGTTTTCCGAGTTTACCCCTCCACTTT CASSYSSFPSLPLHF
- - TRBJ1-1 TRBV30 TGTGCCTGGAGCGGAATGACAGCGAACACTGAAGCTTTCTTT CAWSGMTANTEAFF
TRBD2 - TRBJ2-1 TRBV18 TGTGCCAGCACTCTAGCGGGAGGGCCTGATGAGCAGTTCTTC CASTLAGGPDEQFF
TRBD2 - TRBJ2-1 TRBV11-3 TGTGCCAGCAGCGCTGGGGAGGGGTTGGGGTATGAGCAGTTCTTC CASSAGEGLGYEQFF
TRBD1 - TRBJ2-1 TRBV11-2 TGTGCCAGCAGCCCCGACAGGGCTTCCTACAATGAGCAGTTCTTC CASSPDRASYNEQFF
TRBD2 - TRBJ2-6 TRBV6-6 TGTGCCAGCAGTCAGCTAGCGGGAGCCAGCTCTGGGGCCAACGTCCTGACTTTC CASSQLAGASSGANVLTF
TRBD1 - TRBJ1-5 TRBV30 TGTGCCTGGGCACGGACAGGGGGCAATCAGCCCCAGCATTTT CAWARTGGNQPQHF
- - TRBJ1-1 TRBV20-1 TGCAGTGCCCCAGTGGTTACTGAAGCTTTCTTT CSAPVVTEAFF
TRBD2 once TRBJ2-5 TRBV5-1 TGCGCCAGCAGCTCAAGGACTAGCGGGATCCAAGAGACCCAGTACTTC CASSSRTSGIQETQYF
- - TRBJ2-5 TRBV5-6 TGTGCCAGCAGCGTCCGGACTGTGGGGAGAGAGACCCAGTACTTC CASSVRTVGRETQYF
TRBD2 - TRBJ2-7 TRBV6-1 TGTGCCAGCAGTGAAAATCAAGCGGGAGCCCTTCTCTCTTACGAGCAGTACTTC CASSENQAGALLSYEQYF
- - TRBJ1-1 TRBV19 TGTGCCAGTAGTCGGGGTGCTGTAGAAGCTTTCTTT CASSRGAVEAFF
- - TRBJ2-7 TRBV7-2 TGTGCCAGCAGCCGTAAGGCGGGACTGAACTACGAGCAGTACTTC CASSRKAGLNYEQYF
- - TRBJ2-3 TRBV9 TGTGCCAGCAGCGTTCTTAGTGGAGGGGCCATAAGCACAGATACGCAGTATTTT CASSVLSGGAISTDTQYF